This entry lists 19 T cell receptor beta chains sequenced from one sample in a study of Graves' ophthalmopathy and Graves' hyperthyroidism. Investigators amplified TCR beta CDR3 regions from RNA transcripts. RT-PCR was first run with HTBI primers, then multiplex PCR in a second round. TCRdb itself ran the multiplex PCR reads through MiXCR, one entry per CDR3 protein. The sample holds about 210,000 distinct CDR3 sequences; roughly 27% are singletons and the top ten take over 7.5%. Sequencing was done on a sample of peripheral blood. The receptors were sampled from a man aged 45-65 years with Graves' ophthalmopathy.

With respect to this clonotype: A much larger clone is a single base away; this may be a read error. Here the CDR3 omits its conserved ending phenylalanine or tryptophan, so a read error is the likely source. The chain is built from TRBV19 and TRBJ1-1, with 8 positions matching TRBD1. Losses at the gene ends were 7 bases for V and 5 bases for J; bases not matched to a gene: 9. The CDR3 extends over 14 amino acids. CDR1 LNHDA and CDR2 SQIVND come from the germline V gene (reference sequence). The CDR3 DNA reads TGTGCCAGTAAGCTCCAGGGGGCAACAACTGAAGCTTTCCTT. It translates to CASKLQGATTEAFL.

The chain employs TRBV28 and TRBJ2-5; tentative D call: TRBD2 (5 bases). The CDR3 totals 16 residues. The germline V gene has CDR1 MDHEN and CDR2 SYDVKM. Between the trimmed V and J ends, which lost 6 bases and 2 bases, there was a span of 19 bases. CDR3 amino acids: CASSSVGRGNQETQYF. The CDR3 region has the DNA TGTGCCAGCAGCTCCGTGGGTCGAGGGAATCAAGAGACCCAGTACTTC.

This clonotype was counted at least ten times. The chain recombines TRBV10-3 with TRBJ2-7; D assignment may be TRBD1 or TRBD2 (6 bases each). Germline V gene lookup returns CDR1 ENHRY and CDR2 SYGVKD. The CDR3 is 16 residues long. V dropped 3 bases and J dropped 0 bases, with 15 bases sitting between them. The CDR3 DNA follows: TGTGCCATCAGTGAAGGGGGACTGGGGAGCTCCTACGAGCAGTACTTC. Translated: CAISEGGLGSSYEQYF.

This clonotype appeared many times. The CDR3 is CASSDRGRAFF. DNA for the CDR3: TGTGCCAGCAGTGACAGGGGGAGGGCTTTCTTT. This rearrangement joins TRBV12-3 or TRBV12-4 to TRBJ1-1; 9 bases are a match to TRBD1. This CDR3 comprises 11 residues. Trimming removed 5 bases from V and 11 bases from J; junction bases left unmatched: 3.

This clonotype was observed at least ten times. V gene TRBV10-3 combines with J gene TRBJ2-4, with 7 bases fitting TRBD2. The CDR3 totals 16 residues. Per germline, CDR1 ENHRY and CDR2 SYGVKD. V shed 0 bases, J shed 3 bases, and the junction held 5 bases outside the gene matches. The CDR3 region is CAISESSGLFKNIQYF. As DNA, the CDR3 is TGTGCCATCAGTGAGTCTTCGGGACTATTCAAAAACATTCAGTACTTC.

The rearrangement uses TRBV7-2 and TRBJ1-5; 8 bases are shared with TRBD1. The J segment lost 5 bases and the V segment lost 4 bases, leaving 7 bases of the junction unmatched. The CDR3 spans 15 residues. Germline V CDR1 and CDR2: SGHTA, FQGNSA. The CDR3 nucleotides are TGTGCCAGCAGCTCGGACAGGGCGGGGTATCAGCCCCAGCATTTT. Translation: CASSSDRAGYQPQHF.

This clonotype occurred many times. The chain joins TRBV7-2 to TRBJ2-7; TRBD1 might be the D (6 bases). With 1 base removed from V and 6 bases from J, the gap between germline ends came to 13 bases. The germline V gene encodes CDR1 SGHTA and CDR2 FQGNSA. CDR3 size: 14 residues. The CDR3 DNA is TGTGCCAGCAGCTTAGAGCAGGGGTTGGGCGAGCAGTACTTC. Its translation: CASSLEQGLGEQYF.

The chain carries TRBV12-3 or TRBV12-4 and TRBJ1-2; tentative D call: TRBD1 (6 bases). The CDR3 totals 11 residues. V lost 5 bases and J lost 14, with 15 bases in between. The CDR3 here is CASSLGEGETF. The CDR3 bases are TGTGCCAGCAGTCTGGGGGAGGGGGAAACCTTC.

This rearrangement joins TRBV6-4 to TRBJ1-5; D might be TRBD1 (6 bases). Germline CDR1 reads MRHNA; CDR2 reads SNTAGT. Trimming removed 2 bases from V and 12 bases from J, with 14 bases in between. This CDR3 spans 13 amino acids. The CDR3, as DNA: TGTGCCAGCAGTGACCCGGGACAAAAGATCCAGCATTTT. Its translation is CASSDPGQKIQHF.

This clonotype was found many times. This may come from a read error, since a much larger clone is one base off. This rearrangement joins TRBV6-1 to TRBJ2-7, with 10 bases aligning to TRBD1. The CDR3 length is 14 residues. The V segment lost 7 bases and the J segment 3 bases; nucleotides outside the gene matches: 6. In germline, CDR1 is MNHNS, CDR2 SASEGT. CDR3 nucleotide sequence: TGTGCCAGCACCGGGACAGGGGAGGTCTACGAGCAGTACGTC. Translating gives CASTGTGEVYEQYV.

At least ten counts were recorded for this clonotype. The chain is built from TRBV28 and TRBJ1-5; unclear D gene. CDR3 size: 13 residues. Germline values: CDR1 MDHEN, CDR2 SYDVKM. V lost 4 bases and J 5 bases, leaving 9 bases between the germline ends. The CDR3 DNA reads as TGTGCCAGCAGTTCCGATGGATATCAGCCCCAGCATTTT. Protein product: CASSSDGYQPQHF.

This clonotype was counted at least ten times. The DNA for the CDR3 is TGCGCCAGCAGCCAAGAATGGTCAAGCCTATCCTACGAGCAGTACTTC. Translating gives CASSQEWSSLSYEQYF. The chain employs TRBV4-1 and TRBJ2-7; no firm D call. The CDR3 spans 16 residues. V shed 0 bases and J shed 1 base, with 13 bases lying between them. Germline lookup yields CDR1 MGHRA and CDR2 YSYEKL.

This chain joins TRBV12-3 or TRBV12-4 and TRBJ1-5, with a weak D call TRBD1 (6 bases). V was clipped by 5 bases and J by 0 bases, with 11 bases between them. The CDR3 is 15 amino acids. The CDR3 nucleotides read TGTGCCAGCAGTACCCGGACAGATAGCAATCAGCCCCAGCATTTT. It codes for CASSTRTDSNQPQHF.

This chain connects TRBV28 to TRBJ1-1; perhaps TRBD1 as D (5 bases). Germline CDR1 reads MDHEN; CDR2 reads SYDVKM. Trimming shortened V by 7 bases and J by 1 base, and 10 bases separated the two germline ends. The CDR3 contains 13 residues. The CDR3 here is CASMWTPNTEAFF. DNA for the CDR3: TGTGCCAGCATGTGGACACCGAACACTGAAGCTTTCTTT.

This clonotype was detected many times. The rearrangement links TRBV12-3 or TRBV12-4 to TRBJ2-5; TRBD1 is a possible D gene (7 bases). V lost 6 bases and J 5 bases, leaving 22 bases between the germline ends. This CDR3 comprises 16 residues. The CDR3 nucleotides read TGTGCCAGCAGACCCCCTGGAGGGGGCGATTATGAGACCCAGTACTTC. Protein: CASRPPGGGDYETQYF.

This clonotype was recorded at least ten times. The chain couples TRBV27 to TRBJ2-6; no definite D call. The CDR3 runs 15 residues. Germline CDR1 reads MNHEY; CDR2 reads SMNVEV (reference sequence). Trimming took 1 base from V and 0 from J, leaving 4 bases between them. CDR3 loop: CASSLLVSGANVLTF. DNA of the CDR3: TGTGCCAGCAGTTTATTGGTCTCTGGGGCCAACGTCCTGACTTTC.

This clonotype came up many times. The V and J genes are TRBV9 and TRBJ1-2; the D is unclear. Germline loops: CDR1 SGDLS, CDR2 YYNGEE. The CDR3 has 13 residues. Trimming pared 3 bases from V and 4 bases from J, leaving 10 bases between. DNA of the CDR3: TGTGCCAGCAGCGCCCGACTTGGCTATGGCTACACCTTC. It yields the protein CASSARLGYGYTF. The whole variable domain, remainder taken from reference TRBV9 and TRBJ1-2, is DSGVTQTPKHLITATGQRVTLRCSPRSGDLSVYWYQQSLDQGLQFLIQYYNGEERAKGNILERFSAQQFPDLHSELNLSSLELGDSALYFCASSARLGYGYTFGSGTRLTVV.

This clonotype has at least ten counts. The chain uses TRBV6-1 and TRBJ2-7; D unclear. The V and J ends lost 4 bases and 2 bases respectively, with 15 bases between them. CDR1 is MNHNS and CDR2 is SASEGT in the germline V gene. The CDR3 is 15 residues long. Here the CDR3 reads CASSAPPGATYEQYF. The CDR3 DNA is TGTGCCAGCAGTGCTCCCCCGGGCGCGACCTACGAGCAGTACTTC.

The genes are TRBV29-1 and TRBJ1-1, with D maybe TRBD1 (6 bases). V was shortened by 5 bases and J by 1 base, with 11 bases between the two germline ends. This CDR3 is built from 13 residues. Germline loops: CDR1 SQVTM, CDR2 ANQGSEA. CDR3 nucleotide sequence: TGCAGCGTTACCAGGGGTGAGAACACTGAAGCTTTCTTT. Its protein product is CSVTRGENTEAFF.